This TCR beta chain appears in the sequencing data of a study of blood T cell repertoires in COVID-19. As for the study in general: Researchers got acute and convalescent COVID-19 samples from the United States, Italy and Spain.

Sequencing used immunoSEQ multiplex PCR; TCRdb keeps in-frame clones, though not all of them. The table includes 250,000 or so clones, around 84% detected once. The CDR3 runs 16 residues. The J gene is TRBJ2-1, the V gene TRBV21-1; TRBD2, the table's D call, was not compared with the DNA. TRBV21-1 is labeled a pseudogene. The sample comprised PBMCs or T cells enriched from blood (not recorded which). The TCR comes from a woman between 45 and 65 years old who had been exposed to COVID-19. This CDR3 reads CASSKRRAGEYNEQFF. CDR3 nucleotide sequence: TGTGCCAGCAGCAAAAGGAGGGCAGGTGAATACAATGAGCAGTTCTTC.